This TCR beta chain was profiled in a study of blood T cell repertoires in COVID-19. About the study: From T cells, B-cell-depleted T cells, or PBMCs came the material, which was cDNA or gDNA.

The CDR3 runs 17 residues. This study enrolled people aged roughly 18 to 89 from under 25 US geographic areas. In the original analysis: Amplification of reference gene primers was used by the study to estimate nucleated cell counts. Profiled with immunoSEQ multiplex PCR; TCRdb holds only in-frame clones, not every one. V, J and clone size are taken as reported in that table, and D and trimming were inferred from the DNA itself. The sample includes under 350,000 clones, roughly 86% of them seen just once. Sequencing input: PBMCs or T cells enriched from blood (not recorded which). This sequence originates from a woman in her sixties or seventies who had recovered from COVID-19. V is TRBV21-1 and J is TRBJ2-1; the table names TRBD1, a call not compared with the DNA. TRBV21-1 is shown as a pseudogene. The CDR3 region has the DNA TGTGCCAGCAGCACCCGGACAACAGTTTACCCCGACAATGAGCAGTTCTTC. It yields the protein CASSTRTTVYPDNEQFF.